Listed below are T cell receptor beta chains from one sample, sequenced in a study of response to subunit inactivated influenza vaccine. TCRdb used MiXCR to reprocess the RT-PCR reads, holding one entry per CDR3 protein. The sample yields fewer than 550,000 distinct CDR3 sequences, around 25% seen once. This material consisted of CD4+ T cells sorted from PBMCs, taken about 5 days after vaccination. The receptor set was obtained from a man between 45 and 60 years old who received an inactivated influenza vaccine. CDR3s include the opening cysteine and the closing phenylalanine or tryptophan. A D gene is named only where the DNA matches it firmly. For some rows the clone size is stated as once, few or many, or as a class when expanded; others skip it.

cdr3_aa cdr3_nt v_call clone_size j_call d_call
CSVRTGNEQYF TGCAGCGTTAGGACAGGGAACGAGCAGTACTTC TRBV29-1 NA TRBJ2-7 TRBD1
CSVHETGLGYTF TGCAGCGTCCACGAGACAGGTTTAGGCTACACCTTC TRBV29-1 NA TRBJ1-2 NA
CASSRGAREQYF TGTGCCAGCAGCAGGGGGGCCCGGGAGCAGTACTTC TRBV6-5 few TRBJ2-7 NA
CASSLPTSGRYYNEQFF TGTGCCAGCAGCCTACCGACTAGCGGGAGGTATTACAATGAGCAGTTCTTC TRBV7-2 NA TRBJ2-1 TRBD2
CASSPSGTVYGYTF TGTGCCAGCAGTCCAAGTGGGACAGTCTATGGCTACACCTTC TRBV12-3/TRBV12-4 many TRBJ1-2 TRBD1
CASSQVWAGGYEQYF TGCGCCAGCAGCCAAGTATGGGCGGGAGGGTACGAGCAGTACTTC TRBV4-3 few TRBJ2-7 TRBD2
CASSYSRTAAGEQYF TGTGCCAGCAGTTACTCCAGGACGGCGGCTGGGGAGCAGTACTTC TRBV6-5 NA TRBJ2-7 NA
CATSEDGTSGYTGELFF TGTGCCACCAGTGAAGACGGGACTAGCGGATACACCGGGGAGCTGTTTTTT TRBV24-1 NA TRBJ2-2 TRBD2
CASSIDRGRRGYTF TGTGCCAGTAGTATAGATCGGGGGCGTCGAGGCTACACCTTC TRBV19 few TRBJ1-2 NA
CASKGQGASEQYF TGTGCCAGCAAGGGACAGGGGGCATCCGAGCAGTACTTC TRBV2 NA TRBJ2-7 TRBD1
CAGSRGKEDQYF TGTGCCGGGTCGCGGGGGAAGGAGGACCAGTACTTC TRBV28 NA TRBJ2-5 TRBD2
CASSTTGTYEQYF TGTGCCAGCAGTACAACAGGGACCTACGAGCAGTACTTC TRBV6-1 NA TRBJ2-7 NA
CASSLDSSGIYNEQFF TGCGCCAGCAGCTTGGATTCTAGCGGGATCTACAATGAGCAGTTCTTC TRBV5-1 few TRBJ2-1 TRBD2
CASSLELGTGAYEQYF TGTGCCAGCAGCTTAGAACTTGGGACAGGGGCCTACGAGCAGTACTTC TRBV7-2 few TRBJ2-7 TRBD1
CASSRPGPGAETQYF TGTGCCAGCAGTCGCCCAGGGCCAGGAGCAGAGACCCAGTACTTC TRBV11-2 many TRBJ2-5 NA
CAISPRGSETQYF TGTGCCATCAGTCCGCGAGGGAGCGAGACCCAGTACTTC TRBV10-3 NA TRBJ2-5 NA
CASSQEAYNEQFF TGCGCCAGCAGCCAAGAAGCCTACAATGAGCAGTTCTTC TRBV4-1 few TRBJ2-1 NA
CSASLLVYNEQFF TGCAGTGCTAGTCTACTAGTTTACAATGAGCAGTTCTTC TRBV20-1 few TRBJ2-1 NA
CASSPPKWNIQYF TGTGCCAGCAGTCCACCCAAATGGAACATTCAGTACTTC TRBV28 NA TRBJ2-4 NA
CATSGTSTYEQYF TGTGCCACCAGTGGGACATCTACCTACGAGCAGTACTTC TRBV24-1 few TRBJ2-7 NA
CASSQAFGGGRTHSPYEQYF TGTGCCAGCAGCCAAGCCTTTGGGGGAGGCCGCACCCACTCACCTTACGAGCAGTACTTC TRBV3-1 NA TRBJ2-7 NA
CASSLVWTGNTGELFF TGCGCCAGCAGCTTGGTTTGGACAGGGAACACCGGGGAGCTGTTTTTT TRBV5-1 few TRBJ2-2 TRBD1
CASSTPGELFF TGTGCCAGCAGCACGCCCGGGGAGCTGTTTTTT TRBV7-2 NA TRBJ2-2 NA
CASKQGRFYEQYF TGTGCCAGCAAACAGGGGAGGTTTTACGAGCAGTACTTC TRBV12-3/TRBV12-4 NA TRBJ2-7 NA
CASSSRTGEGEQYF TGTGCCAGCTCATCCCGGACAGGGGAGGGCGAGCAGTACTTC TRBV18 NA TRBJ2-7 TRBD1
CASSSTGPQHF TGTGCCAGCAGCTCGACAGGGCCACAGCATTTT TRBV7-2 few TRBJ1-5 TRBD1
CASSRGQSNEKLFF TGTGCCAGCAGCCGCGGACAGTCTAATGAAAAACTGTTTTTT TRBV7-9 NA TRBJ1-4 NA
CASSPTVGQGNYEQYF TGTGCCAGCAGCCCAACGGTGGGACAGGGAAACTACGAGCAGTACTTC TRBV6-1 NA TRBJ2-7 TRBD1